The clone carrying this TCR beta chain was picked up a small number of times. As yet, its antigen is unknown. The germline gives CDR1 SNHLY, CDR2 FYNNEI. The CDR3 is made up of 11 amino acids. This sample was included in a study of Graves' ophthalmopathy and Graves' hyperthyroidism. Regarding the study as a whole: The blood repertoire also included most expanded thyroid clonotypes above 0.001 frequency. A model built from 13 signatures distinguished ophthalmopathy from stable hyperthyroidism with 85% to 90% sensitivity and about 81% specificity.

The TCR beta CDR3 regions underwent amplification from RNA transcripts. Amplification began with first-round RT-PCR using HTBI primers, then second-round multiplex PCR was performed. One entry per CDR3 protein, called by TCRdb with MiXCR from the multiplex PCR reads. The table lists approximately 700,000 distinct CDR3 sequences, more than 40% of them singletons, with roughly 3% in the top ten. The chain links TRBV2 to TRBJ2-7; TRBD2 agrees at 9 bases. This TCR derives from an adult man with Graves' ophthalmopathy. What was sequenced was peripheral blood. The CDR3 coding sequence is TGTGCTAGCGGGGGAGCCTACGAGCAGTACTTC. Translating gives CASGGAYEQYF.